This T cell receptor (beta chain) derives from a study of T-cell memory formation after mild COVID-19. Study-level background: TCR clusters largely stayed donor specific. Study-wide results and caveats: While clones contracting from day 15 to 85 were balanced between CD4 and CD8, later expanders leaned CD4+.

CDR3 length equals 13 residues. V was clipped by 2 bases and J by 3 bases, with 8 bases between them. Germline loops: CDR1 MNHNS, CDR2 SASEGT. The authors produced TCR alpha and TCR beta cDNA libraries with sample barcodes and UMIs by 5'RACE using constant-segment primers. TCRdb re-called the 5' RACE reads with MiXCR, one entry per CDR3 protein. The profile shows more than 200,000 distinct CDR3 sequences, about 17% of them singletons. There are many counts of this clonotype. Its specificity is not known. The sequence was collected from a man aged 18 to 30 who had mild COVID-19 (a few samples of this study predate the infection). Cell type and time point are not known. The specimen was PBMCs or a T cell subset sorted from them (not recorded which). The chain combines TRBV6-1 with TRBJ2-7; D gene ambiguous. The CDR3 DNA reads as TGTGCCAGCAGTGAATTTGACGGCTACGAGCAGTACGTC. Translation gives CASSEFDGYEQYV.